This record concerns one T cell receptor beta chain sequence. Its antigen is not identified. As part of sample collection, lesional scalp punch biopsies and peripheral blood were taken from alopecia areata patients. The sequencing template was cDNA reverse transcribed from extracted RNA. Method: immunoSEQ multiplex PCR; TCRdb's copy keeps in-frame clones and lacks some. The data hold about 180,000 clones, with roughly 59% observed a single time. The data were obtained in a study of CD8+ T cells in alopecia areata. General study results and limits: Normal skin's resident alphabeta T cells are also sequenced in scalp samples.

Trimming removed 6 bases from V and 9 bases from J, with 15 bases in between. The CDR3 contains 13 residues. Germline loops: CDR1 MNHEY, CDR2 SVGAGI. This sequence originates from a human donor with alopecia areata. The sample was CD4+ T cells sorted from blood, taken at week 0. The rearrangement joins TRBV6-5 to TRBJ1-5; maybe TRBD1 (5 bases). The CDR3 region has the DNA TGTGCCAGCAGGGGACCGGGCCCAGGGCCCCAGCATTTT. It codes for CASRGPGPGPQHF.